This T cell receptor (beta chain) appears in the sequencing data of a study of Graves' ophthalmopathy and Graves' hyperthyroidism. About the research overall: A follow-up of 18 months without ophthalmopathy meant that hyperthyroidism was stable. Notes on the study in general: Most clonotypes expanded in thyroid above 0.001 frequency were present in blood too.

This clonotype has ten or more counts. Antigen unknown. V was clipped by 0 bases and J by 4 bases, with 9 bases between them. The CDR3 runs to 13 residues. Germline CDR1 reads SQVTM; CDR2 reads ANQGSEA. The authors amplified TCR beta CDR3 regions from RNA transcripts. RT-PCR was first run with HTBI primers, then multiplex PCR in a second round. MiXCR was run by TCRdb on the multiplex PCR reads, yielding one entry per CDR3 protein. This table holds 900,000 to 1,200,000 distinct CDR3 sequences, roughly two fifths found once. The chain is built from TRBV29-1 and TRBJ1-2; D unresolved. Sequencing used peripheral blood or thyroid tissue (not recorded which). This receptor was taken from an adult man with Graves' hyperthyroidism. The CDR3 loop is CSVEDLQVYGYTF. DNA for the CDR3: TGCAGCGTTGAAGATCTGCAAGTCTATGGCTACACCTTC.